The 24 T cell receptor beta chains below come from one sample, sequenced in a study of CD8 T cells in ankylosing spondylitis (dated by TCRdb to about 2017). No antigens are known for them. The library was prepared using 5' RACE. For sequencing, an Illumina HiSeq 2500 was employed. TCRdb took the public reads, trimmed them with fastp at Q25, ran MiXCR for clone calling and kept in-frame beta chains. One record per CDR3 amino acid sequence lists the most common genes and DNA. The sample records around 770,000 distinct CDR3 sequences, approximately 12% of which are singletons. The ten top clones hold just over 0.5% of the sample. Broad study findings and their caveats: A TCR beta motif of fewer than 10 highly homologous amino acid variants appeared characteristic of blood from ankylosing spondylitis patients.

Sample: blood, either unsorted or a sorted T cell fraction (not recorded which). Every receptor here comes from a male donor with ankylosing spondylitis.

There are many counts of this clonotype. The chain has TRBV20-1 and TRBJ2-1, with 9 nucleotides matching TRBD1. CDR1 is DFQATT, CDR2 SNEGSKA, per germline (reference sequence). This CDR3 is built from 13 residues. The V gene end was trimmed by 5 bases and the J gene end by 7 bases; junction bases not matched to a gene: 6. The CDR3 region has the DNA TGCAGTGCTGACCGGGACAGGGAAAATGAGCAGTTCTTC. It is translated as CSADRDRENEQFF.

This chain joins TRBV2 and TRBJ2-1; maybe TRBD2 (5 bases). The CDR3 has 14 amino acids. Germline lookup yields CDR1 SNHLY and CDR2 FYNNEI. The CDR3 nucleotides read TGTGCGAACAGCGGCCGCGGCTCCTACAATGAGCAGTTCTTC. Its translation: CANSGRGSYNEQFF.

This clonotype was detected a few times. The J gene is TRBJ2-5, the V gene TRBV20-1; possibly TRBD1 for D (6 bases). CDR1 and CDR2 from the germline V gene are DFQATT and SNEGSKA (reference sequence). The germline V and J ends were trimmed by 2 bases and 1 base, with 14 bases remaining between them. The CDR3 is made up of 15 amino acids. The CDR3 coding sequence is TGCAGTGCTAGATTACAGGGACACCTCCAAGAGACCCAGTACTTC. Its translation is CSARLQGHLQETQYF.

The J gene is TRBJ2-7, the V gene TRBV6-1, with a possible D match to TRBD2 (6 bases). This CDR3 spans 13 amino acids. V lost 5 bases, J lost 5 bases, and 13 bases lay in between. The germline CDR1 and CDR2 sequences are MNHNS and SASEGT. This CDR3 reads CASSRLVRDEQYF. The CDR3, as DNA: TGTGCCAGCAGTCGACTAGTCCGGGACGAGCAGTACTTC.

This chain links TRBV6-1 with TRBJ1-6, with 7 bases that match TRBD1. J lost 4 bases, V lost 6 bases, and 3 bases had no gene match. Germline V gene lookup returns CDR1 MNHNS and CDR2 SASEGT. CDR3 length: 14 amino acids. The CDR3: CASRMGQYNSPLHF. DNA for the CDR3: TGTGCCAGCAGAATGGGACAGTATAATTCACCCCTCCACTTT.

The chain is built from TRBV20-1 and TRBJ2-1, with 8 bases that match TRBD1. Looked up from germline, CDR1 is DFQATT and CDR2 is SNEGSKA (reference sequence). CDR3 length: 14 residues. J lost 8 bases, V lost 4 bases, and 10 bases had no gene match. CDR3: CSATLGQGVHEQFF. CDR3 nucleotides: TGCAGTGCTACCTTAGGACAGGGTGTGCATGAGCAGTTCTTC.

This chain connects TRBV4-1 to TRBJ2-1, with 12 positions matching TRBD2. CDR1 is MGHRA, CDR2 YSYEKL, per germline. The junction had 12 bases not matched to a gene; V was cut back by 0 bases and J by 3 bases. This CDR3 is 20 amino acids long. CDR3 DNA sequence: TGCGCCAGCAGCCAAGAATACAGCCCTCGGACTAGCGGGATCTACAATGAGCAGTTCTTC. The encoded protein is CASSQEYSPRTSGIYNEQFF.

V gene TRBV5-1 combines with J gene TRBJ2-5; D unclear. The CDR3 contains 14 residues. Between the trimmed V and J ends, which lost 1 base and 5 bases, there was a span of 12 bases. Germline V gene data show CDR1 as SGHRS and CDR2 as YFSETQ. CDR3 sequence: CASSLSLLRETQYF. The CDR3 region has the DNA TGCGCCAGCAGCTTGAGCCTTCTGCGGGAGACCCAGTACTTC.

The chain has TRBV12-2 and TRBJ2-5. TRBV12-2 is listed as a pseudogene. The CDR3 is 13 residues long. The CDR3 DNA follows: TGTGCAAGTCGCTCCGAGGCCCAAGAGACCCAGTACTTC. Its translation: CASRSEAQETQYF.

J is TRBJ2-7 and V is TRBV6-2 or TRBV6-3, with D unclear. Germline CDR1 MNHEY, CDR2 SVGEGT. The V gene lost 0 bases and the J gene lost 6 bases, with 18 bases spanning the gap. The CDR3 is made up of 16 amino acids. CDR3 DNA: TGTGCCAGCAGTTACTCCACTTATTCCCCAATGGGCGAGCAGTACTTC. This translates into CASSYSTYSPMGEQYF.

This clonotype was observed at least ten times. CDR3 loop: CSARYPRGGGYGYTF. The CDR3 region has the DNA TGCAGTGCTAGATATCCCAGGGGAGGGGGTTATGGCTACACCTTC. V is TRBV20-1 and J is TRBJ1-2, with D perhaps TRBD1 (6 bases). Looked up from germline, CDR1 is DFQATT and CDR2 is SNEGSKA (reference sequence). This CDR3 has 15 amino acids. Trimming removed 2 bases from V and 5 bases from J, with 18 bases in between.

This clonotype was counted at least ten times. The chain carries TRBV20-1 and TRBJ1-6; no clear D gene. The V end was cut by 0 bases, the J end by 10 bases, with 13 bases between. The germline CDR1 and CDR2 sequences are DFQATT and SNEGSKA (reference sequence). The CDR3 spans 14 residues. The CDR3 sequence is CSAREGREGSPLHF. CDR3 DNA: TGCAGTGCTAGAGAGGGAAGGGAAGGCTCACCCCTCCACTTT.

This clonotype came up a few times. The chain links TRBV20-1 to TRBJ2-6; 9 bases fit TRBD1. CDR1 DFQATT and CDR2 SNEGSKA come from the germline V gene (reference sequence). The CDR3 length is 15 residues. V lost 6 bases and J lost 2; bases outside the gene matches: 5. CDR3 loop: CSASRQGAGANVLTF. For the CDR3, the DNA is TGCAGTGCATCGAGACAGGGGGCTGGGGCCAACGTCCTGACTTTC.

The chain couples TRBV27 to TRBJ2-5; no reliable D call. V gave up 2 bases and J gave up 5 bases, with 9 bases separating them. Per germline, CDR1 MNHEY and CDR2 SMNVEV (reference sequence). This CDR3 is built from 13 residues. CDR3 sequence: CASSLNGHETQYF. CDR3 bases: TGTGCCAGCAGTTTAAACGGGCACGAGACCCAGTACTTC.

Many counts were recorded for this clonotype. The genes are TRBV5-1 and TRBJ2-1; 9 nucleotides agree with TRBD2. The CDR3 loop spans 15 amino acids. Germline CDR1 SGHRS, CDR2 YFSETQ. Unmatched junction bases numbered 3, after V lost 0 bases and J lost 5 bases. This CDR3 is CASSLGLAGHNEQFF. The DNA for the CDR3 is TGCGCCAGCAGCTTGGGGCTAGCGGGGCACAATGAGCAGTTCTTC. The variable domain in full, with the rest retrieved from reference TRBV5-1 and TRBJ2-1, is KAGVTQTPRYLIKTRGQQVTLSCSPISGHRSVSWYQQTPGQGLQFLFEYFSETQRNKGNFPGRFSGRQFSNSRSEMNVSTLELGDSALYLCASSLGLAGHNEQFFGPGTRLTVL.

V gene TRBV9 combines with J gene TRBJ1-2; D gene uncertain. Trimming removed 0 bases at V and 5 bases at J, with 23 bases between. CDR1 is SGDLS, CDR2 YYNGEE, per germline. This CDR3 comprises 18 residues. This CDR3 reads CASSVGDRRQATPYGYTF. In DNA form, the CDR3 reads TGTGCCAGCAGCGTAGGGGATAGGCGGCAGGCAACCCCTTATGGCTACACCTTC.

This clonotype was seen a few times. The chain has TRBV9 and TRBJ1-4, with 7 nucleotides matching TRBD1. The V segment lost 3 bases and the J segment 8 bases; nucleotides outside the gene matches: 7. CDR1 and CDR2 from the germline V gene are SGDLS and YYNGEE. There are 14 residues in the CDR3. The CDR3 DNA reads TGTGCCAGCAGCGCATCGGGACAGCAAGAAAAACTGTTTTTT. Protein: CASSASGQQEKLFF.

This clonotype showed up just a few times. The V and J genes are TRBV5-6 and TRBJ2-7; D is tentatively TRBD1 or TRBD2 (6 bases each). There are 15 residues in the CDR3. The V end was cut by 4 bases, the J end by 3 bases, with 17 bases between. Germline V lookup: CDR1 SGHDT, CDR2 YYEEEE. As DNA, the CDR3 is TGTGCCAGCAGCGGGGGGCCGAGTTCTTTCTACGAGCAGTACTTC. This encodes CASSGGPSSFYEQYF.

In its sample, this clonotype was seen a few times. The chain has TRBV6-5 and TRBJ1-1, with 9 nucleotides matching TRBD1. The CDR3 covers 16 residues. Germline trimming cut 4 bases from V and 10 bases from J; bases unmatched to any gene: 16. Germline CDR1 and CDR2: MNHEY and SVGAGI. CDR3 nucleotides: TGTGCCAGCAGTTTTCCGGGACAGGGTAAAGGGAGTGGAGCTTTCTTT. Protein product: CASSFPGQGKGSGAFF.

This clonotype was seen ten or more times. This sequence joins TRBV12-3 or TRBV12-4 and TRBJ1-2; D remains unclear. The CDR3 consists of 14 residues. With 3 bases removed from V and 3 bases from J, the gap between germline ends came to 11 bases. CDR3 region: CASSFGQEHYGYTF. The CDR3, as DNA: TGTGCCAGCAGTTTCGGTCAGGAGCACTATGGCTACACCTTC.

The chain combines TRBV19 with TRBJ2-7; 9 nucleotides match TRBD2. Losses at the gene ends were 6 bases for V and 3 bases for J; bases not matched to a gene: 9. In germline, CDR1 is LNHDA, CDR2 SQIVND (reference sequence). The CDR3 consists of 15 residues. This chain's CDR3 is CASSLGLARLYEQYF. The CDR3, as DNA: TGTGCCAGTAGCCTCGGACTAGCGCGACTCTACGAGCAGTACTTC.

This clonotype was seen many times. The genes are TRBV28 and TRBJ2-3, with D possibly being TRBD1 (5 bases). V lost 6 bases and J 4 bases, leaving 17 bases between the germline ends. Germline assignment: CDR1 MDHEN and CDR2 SYDVKM. The CDR3 totals 15 residues. The CDR3 DNA follows: TGTGCCAGCAGCGGCCAGGGTCCGACCCCAGATACGCAGTATTTT. It translates to CASSGQGPTPDTQYF.

This sequence joins TRBV7-2 and TRBJ2-2; D remains unclear. Germline lookup yields CDR1 SGHTA and CDR2 FQGNSA. The CDR3 runs 16 residues. V was clipped by 4 bases and J by 0 bases, with 12 bases between them. The CDR3 DNA follows: TGTGCCAGCAGCTACCGGGCCCACACGAACACCGGGGAGCTGTTTTTT. This encodes CASSYRAHTNTGELFF.

The table lists this clonotype with a few counts. This chain connects TRBV10-3 to TRBJ2-7; TRBD1 agrees at 9 bases. V shed 2 bases, J shed 6 bases, and the junction held 5 bases outside the gene matches. This CDR3 comprises 14 residues. Germline CDR1 is ENHRY and CDR2 is SYGVKD. Here the CDR3 reads CAISERDRVSEQYF. In DNA, the CDR3 is TGTGCCATCAGTGAGAGGGACAGGGTGTCCGAGCAGTACTTC.